This TCR beta chain was captured by sequencing in a study of blood T cell repertoires in COVID-19. In the original analysis: Researchers report that nucleated cell counts were estimated from reference gene primer amplification. Assay: immunoSEQ multiplex PCR; the TCRdb copy retains only in-frame clones and omits some. That table is the source of V, J and clone size, and D and trimming were worked out from the DNA. In the table there are roughly 400,000 clones, roughly 88% of which are singletons. V was cut by 4 bases and J by 0 bases, with 8 bases left in between. Germline assignment: CDR1 LGHNA and CDR2 YNFKEQ. The CDR3 has 14 amino acids. This clone turned up a few times.

This receptor was obtained from a woman aged 18-30 years who had been exposed to COVID-19. This rearrangement joins TRBV4-2 to TRBJ2-3; no clear D. The sequencing input was PBMCs or T cells enriched from blood (not recorded which). This chain's CDR3 is CASSRVSSTDTQYF. The CDR3 DNA reads TGTGCCAGCAGCCGAGTGAGCAGCACAGATACGCAGTATTTT.